Below, 26 T cell receptor beta chains from the same sample are listed, as sequenced in a study of blood T cell repertoires in COVID-19. This table comes from immunoSEQ multiplex PCR, and its TCRdb copy is limited to in-frame clones, with some not included. The sample includes about 65,000 clones, 70% to 85% of them seen just once. The sample taken for sequencing was peripheral blood. The source is a human donor in a cohort sampled during active COVID-19.

This rearrangement joins TRBV2 to TRBJ2-7; TRBD2 matches 8 bases. Germline V CDR1 and CDR2: SNHLY, FYNNEI. The J segment lost 7 bases and the V segment lost 8 bases, leaving 13 bases of the junction unmatched. The CDR3 is 14 amino acids. The CDR3 DNA reads as TGTGCCAGCTCCCTCGTCGAGCGGGGGAATGAGCAGTACTTC. Translating gives CASSLVERGNEQYF.

The chain employs TRBV18 and TRBJ1-4; the D is unclear. V was cut by 3 bases and J by 3 bases, with 11 bases left in between. The germline V gene encodes CDR1 KGHSH and CDR2 LQKENI. The CDR3 sequence is 15 residues long. CDR3 sequence reads: CASSPRALANEKLFF. The CDR3, as DNA: TGTGCCAGCTCACCGAGAGCGCTAGCTAATGAAAAACTGTTTTTT.

The V call is TRBV4-2, the J call TRBJ2-3; 9 nucleotides match TRBD2. Germline trimming cut 4 bases from V and 14 bases from J; bases unmatched to any gene: 16. CDR3 size: 15 residues. Germline loops: CDR1 LGHNA, CDR2 YNFKEQ. The CDR3 sequence is CASSRLEGGGAVSYF. The DNA of the CDR3 is TGTGCCAGCAGCCGCCTGGAGGGCGGGGGGGCCGTCTCGTATTTT.

V is TRBV6-5 and J is TRBJ2-3, with D tentatively TRBD1 (6 bases). V was pared by 8 bases and J by 4 bases, with 13 bases between. The CDR3 sequence is 13 residues long. The germline V gene encodes CDR1 MNHEY and CDR2 SVGAGI. CDR3 nucleotides: TGTGCCAGCGAAACAGGGCGCCCAGATACGCAGTATTTT. It encodes CASETGRPDTQYF.

The CDR3 nucleotides read TGCGCCAGCAGCACCGGGACAGGGGATATATATGGCTACACCTTC. The encoded protein is CASSTGTGDIYGYTF. This rearrangement joins TRBV5-1 to TRBJ1-2; TRBD1 agrees at 10 bases. CDR1 is SGHRS and CDR2 is YFSETQ in the germline V gene. The V and J ends lost 4 bases and 5 bases, in that order; junction bases with no gene match: 8. The CDR3 totals 15 residues.

V is TRBV7-7 and J is TRBJ2-1; 11 bases are a match to TRBD2. Germline CDR1 SSHAT, CDR2 FNYEAQ (reference sequence). Losses at the gene ends were 2 bases for V and 4 bases for J; bases not matched to a gene: 7. This CDR3 is built from 17 residues. CDR3 nucleotides: TGTGCCAGCAGCTTAAAGGTGTCTAGCGGGGGGTACAATGAGCAGTTCTTC. Amino acids: CASSLKVSSGGYNEQFF.

Regarding this clone: The junction does not match germline at one end; this may be a read error. J is TRBJ1-5 and V is TRBV28; the match to TRBD1 covers 8 bases. This CDR3 is 15 amino acids long. The germline gives CDR1 MDHEN, CDR2 SYDVKM. CDR3 nucleotides: TGTGTCAGCAGTTTCCCTGGACAGGGTTATCAGCCCCAGCATTTT. Protein product: CVSSFPGQGYQPQHF.

The genes are TRBV7-9 and TRBJ2-7; no clear D. The CDR3 totals 14 residues. Germline assignment: CDR1 SEHNR and CDR2 FQNEAQ (reference sequence). Trimming removed 6 bases at V and 2 bases at J, with 14 bases between. CDR3 sequence reads: CASSHGPTAYEQYF. CDR3 nucleotides: TGTGCCAGCAGTCATGGTCCCACGGCCTACGAGCAGTACTTC.

J is TRBJ2-1 and V is TRBV24-1; weak D call: TRBD1 (5 bases). Per the germline V gene, CDR1 is KGHDR and CDR2 is SFDVKD. V was clipped by 2 bases and J by 5 bases, with 15 bases between them. The CDR3 loop spans 16 amino acids. The CDR3 nucleotides read TGTGCCACCAGTGATTCCCGGGCCACAGGACACAATGAGCAGTTCTTC. Amino acids: CATSDSRATGHNEQFF.

The chain has TRBV19 and TRBJ1-6; 11 nucleotides line up with TRBD1. The germline V gene has CDR1 LNHDA and CDR2 SQIVND (reference sequence). With 5 bases clipped from V and 2 bases from J, the junction kept 2 bases outside the gene matches. The CDR3 runs to 16 residues. The CDR3 sequence: CASSGGQGAYNSPLHF. Here the CDR3 DNA reads TGTGCCAGTAGTGGGGGACAGGGGGCCTATAATTCACCCCTCCACTTT.

V is TRBV5-4 and J is TRBJ2-2; 7 bases map to TRBD1. V lost 4 bases, J lost 0 bases, and 6 bases stayed unmatched. The CDR3 length is 16 residues. The germline gives CDR1 SGHNT, CDR2 YYREEE (reference sequence). The CDR3 protein is CASSPTGAANTGELFF. CDR3 bases: TGTGCCAGCAGCCCCACAGGGGCCGCGAACACCGGGGAGCTGTTTTTT.

This clone was seen repeatedly, ten times or more. Here the CDR3 reads CASSLPGNPHEQYF. CDR3 DNA: TGTGCCAGCAGCTTGCCGGGGAACCCCCACGAGCAGTACTTC. V is TRBV5-6 and J is TRBJ2-7; D is possibly TRBD2 (5 bases). Germline V gives CDR1 SGHDT, CDR2 YYEEEE. CDR3 length: 14 residues. The V end lost 1 base, the J end lost 5 bases, and 13 bases lay between the germline ends.

The V gene is TRBV28, the J gene TRBJ1-4, with D perhaps matching TRBD1 (5 bases). CDR1 is MDHEN, CDR2 SYDVKM, per germline. Trimming removed 5 bases at V and 7 bases at J, with 20 bases between. The CDR3 length is 16 residues. The CDR3 region is CASSPHLSGGSEKLFF. The CDR3 DNA sequence: TGTGCCAGCAGTCCCCACCTATCCGGGGGGAGTGAAAAACTGTTTTTT.

The gene calls are TRBV2 and TRBJ1-4, with D perhaps matching TRBD1 (6 bases). This CDR3 has 14 residues. V was trimmed by 2 bases and J by 10 bases, leaving 14 bases between them. CDR1 SNHLY and CDR2 FYNNEI come from the germline V gene. CDR3 DNA sequence: TGTGCCAGCAGTGAAAATGGGGGCCTCTCAAAACTGTTTTTT. It translates to CASSENGGLSKLFF.

This chain connects TRBV18 to TRBJ1-5, with TRBD1 matching over 9 bases. Germline CDR1 and CDR2: KGHSH and LQKENI. The CDR3 contains 16 residues. After removal of 3 bases from V and 6 bases from J, the junction contained 9 bases not matched to a gene. Here the CDR3 reads CASSPTRDRAAQPQHF. In nucleotides, the CDR3 is TGTGCCAGCTCACCCACACGGGACAGGGCGGCTCAGCCCCAGCATTTT.

The V call is TRBV6-2 or TRBV6-3, the J call TRBJ2-1; D is unclear. The CDR3 has 12 residues. V dropped 5 bases and J dropped 9 bases, with 11 bases sitting between them. CDR1 is MNHEY, CDR2 SVGEGT, per germline. CDR3 DNA sequence: TGTGCCAGCAGTGGCCTCGTCAGTGAGCAGTTCTTC. Amino acid sequence: CASSGLVSEQFF.

This chain links TRBV28 with TRBJ1-5; TRBD1 aligns across 10 bases. The CDR3 extends over 17 amino acids. The trim removed 5 bases at V and 2 bases at J, leaving 9 bases unmatched. Germline V gives CDR1 MDHEN, CDR2 SYDVKM. For the CDR3, the DNA is TGTGCCAGCAGTCGGGGACAGGGGAATGGGGGCAATCAGCCCCAGCATTTT. Amino acids: CASSRGQGNGGNQPQHF.

The genes are TRBV28 and TRBJ1-2, with no clear D. Trimming took off 11 bases at V and 1 base at J, with 8 bases between the two ends. The CDR3 loop spans 11 amino acids. Germline lookup yields CDR1 MDHEN and CDR2 SYDVKM. CDR3 amino acids: CAVYRNYGYTF. Written as DNA, the CDR3 is TGTGCCGTATATCGTAACTATGGCTACACCTTC.

This CDR3 reads CASSRKVTYSNQPQHF. The CDR3 coding sequence is TGTGCCAGTAGCCGAAAAGTCACCTATAGCAATCAGCCCCAGCATTTT. The rearrangement joins TRBV19 to TRBJ1-5, with unresolved D. The germline gives CDR1 LNHDA, CDR2 SQIVND (reference sequence). V shed 6 bases and J shed 0 bases, with 15 bases lying between them. The CDR3 totals 16 residues.

This chain links TRBV18 with TRBJ1-1, with 7 bases lining up with TRBD1. With 6 bases clipped from V and 1 base from J, the junction kept 11 bases outside the gene matches. Germline V gene lookup returns CDR1 KGHSH and CDR2 LQKENI. The CDR3 runs to 16 residues. The CDR3 bases are TGTGCCAGCTCTAAACTTCCGGGACAGAGGAACACTGAAGCTTTCTTT. It yields the protein CASSKLPGQRNTEAFF.

The rearrangement links TRBV7-3 to TRBJ2-1, with TRBD2 matching 8 bases. CDR1 and CDR2 (germline): SGHTA, FQGTGA. This CDR3 is 15 amino acids long. With V trimmed by 5 bases and J by 8 bases, 11 bases remained unmatched. The CDR3 sequence: CASSPLAGLRDEQFF. Written as DNA, the CDR3 is TGTGCCAGCAGCCCCCTAGCGGGCTTGAGGGATGAGCAGTTCTTC. Filled out from reference TRBV7-3 and TRBJ2-1, the complete variable domain reads GAGVSQTPSNKVTEKGKYVELRCDPISGHTALYWYRQSLGQGPEFLIYFQGTGAADDSGLPNDRFFAVRPEGSVSTLKIQRTERGDSAVYLCASSPLAGLRDEQFFGPGTRLTVL.

In its sample, this clone was seen once. The chain joins TRBV28 to TRBJ1-1; unclear D gene. Germline lookup yields CDR1 MDHEN and CDR2 SYDVKM. Deletions cut 11 bases from V and 0 bases from J, with 10 bases between. This CDR3 comprises 12 residues. This CDR3 is CAAGRMNTEAFF. As DNA, the CDR3 is TGTGCCGCGGGGAGAATGAACACTGAAGCTTTCTTT.

As DNA, the CDR3 is TGTGCCAGCAGCCCAGCGGGGAGGGACGAAAAACTGTTTTTT. Its translation is CASSPAGRDEKLFF. This chain uses TRBV3-1 (or the pseudogene TRBV3-2) with TRBJ1-4; D perhaps matches TRBD1 (5 bases). Germline V gene sequence: CDR1 LGHDT, CDR2 YNNKEL (reference sequence). The CDR3 is 14 residues long. Trimming removed 4 bases from V and 8 bases from J, with 14 bases in between.

This clone was seen a handful of times. This rearrangement joins TRBV7-2 to TRBJ2-7, with D tentatively TRBD1 (6 bases). Trimming stripped 2 bases from V and 1 base from J, with 12 bases between. This CDR3 spans 15 amino acids. The germline CDR1 and CDR2 sequences are SGHTA and FQGNSA. The CDR3 is CASSLLAGASYEQYF. The CDR3 DNA is TGTGCCAGCAGCTTACTAGCAGGGGCGTCCTACGAGCAGTACTTC.

This chain uses TRBV6-4 with TRBJ1-1, with D perhaps matching TRBD1 (5 bases). Per the germline V gene, CDR1 is MRHNA and CDR2 is SNTAGT. Trimming left V 6 bases short and J 0 bases short, with 8 bases between. The CDR3 is 13 amino acids. The CDR3 DNA reads TGTGCCAGCAGCCGGGGGGTGAACACTGAAGCTTTCTTT. Protein: CASSRGVNTEAFF.

A few counts support this clone. The chain links TRBV6-2 or TRBV6-3 to TRBJ2-3; 9 positions match TRBD2. This CDR3 has 16 residues. Germline CDR1 is MNHEY and CDR2 is SVGEGT. V was clipped by 0 bases and J by 4 bases; unmatched bases: 5. The CDR3 spells CASSYSRRGGADTQYF. In DNA, the CDR3 is TGTGCCAGCAGTTACTCGAGGCGGGGGGGGGCAGATACGCAGTATTTT.